One sample yielded the 28 T cell receptor beta chains listed below, sequenced in a study of T cell repertoires in cytomegalovirus infection. TCRdb re-derived calls from the reads in MiXCR, one entry per CDR3 protein. This table has 450,000 to 650,000 distinct CDR3 sequences, approximately 25% appearing once. Source material: PBMCs. These receptors were taken from a human donor in good health (CMV status not recorded). Some clones in this sample may be carry-over from other donors' samples.

The sample holds a few counts of this clonotype. V is TRBV12-3 or TRBV12-4 and J is TRBJ1-2, with a tentative D call TRBD1 (5 bases). The CDR3 loop spans 15 amino acids. V gave up 9 bases and J gave up 0 bases, with 17 bases separating them. DNA of the CDR3: TGTGCCAGTCGACTGGGGGGGTCGACTAACTATGGCTACACCTTC. Protein: CASRLGGSTNYGYTF.

The gene calls are TRBV19 and TRBJ2-7, with a weak D call TRBD2 (6 bases). There are 14 residues in the CDR3. Trimming took off 5 bases at V and 2 bases at J, with 13 bases between the two ends. CDR1 LNHDA and CDR2 SQIVND come from the germline V gene (reference sequence). In nucleotides, the CDR3 is TGTGCCAGTAGTCCCAGCGGGTGGACCTACGAGCAGTACGTC. The encoded protein is CASSPSGWTYEQYV.

In this sample, this clonotype turned up a few times. The rearrangement uses TRBV30 and TRBJ2-1; D is possibly TRBD1 or TRBD2 (5 bases each). V was cut by 5 bases and J by 10 bases, with 12 bases left in between. The CDR3 extends over 11 amino acids. Per germline, CDR1 GTSNPN and CDR2 SVGIG (reference sequence). The CDR3 coding sequence is TGTGCCTGGGGGACCCAGGGCGAGCAGTTCTTC. Translated: CAWGTQGEQFF.

This clonotype was found a few times. J is TRBJ2-2 and V is TRBV12-3 or TRBV12-4, with D perhaps matching TRBD1 or TRBD2 (5 bases each). The CDR3 sequence is 15 residues long. V dropped 5 bases and J dropped 4 bases, with 14 bases sitting between them. In DNA form, the CDR3 reads TGTGCCAGCAGTCCCGGGACGGCTGTCACCGGGGAGCTGTTTTTT. The encoded protein is CASSPGTAVTGELFF.

Comments on this clonotype: At one boundary the junction diverges from the germline segment, which might be a read error. This chain links TRBV4-1 with TRBJ2-5, with D hard to call. The CDR3 consists of 15 residues. Germline CDR1 MGHRA, CDR2 YSYEKL. The CDR3: CASSQDGASQETQYF. CDR3 nucleotide sequence: TGTGCCAGCAGCCAAGATGGAGCCTCCCAAGAGACCCAGTACTTC.

This sequence joins TRBV29-1 and TRBJ2-3; D gene ambiguous. V lost 3 bases to trimming and J lost 6 bases, with 10 bases between them. Per germline, CDR1 SQVTM and CDR2 ANQGSEA. This CDR3 has 12 residues. The CDR3 is CSVDPPNDTQYF. The CDR3 nucleotides read TGCAGCGTTGACCCACCGAATGATACGCAGTATTTT.

The V and J genes are TRBV7-6 and TRBJ1-2; TRBD1 matches at 7 bases. CDR1 is SGHVS and CDR2 is FNYEAQ in the germline V gene. The V gene end was trimmed by 1 base and the J gene end by 5 bases; junction bases not matched to a gene: 13. CDR3 length: 17 residues. Here the CDR3 DNA reads TGTGCCAGCAGCTTAGGACAGGGTAGCCCAAACCGGTATGGCTACACCTTC. Encoded protein: CASSLGQGSPNRYGYTF.

This clonotype has at least ten counts. This chain connects TRBV7-2 to TRBJ1-2; D is perhaps TRBD1 (6 bases). The germline V gene encodes CDR1 SGHTA and CDR2 FQGNSA. The CDR3 has 13 residues. Trimming took off 5 bases at V and 3 bases at J, with 10 bases between the two ends. The CDR3 spells CASSQSGDYGYTF. DNA of the CDR3: TGTGCCAGCAGCCAGTCAGGGGACTATGGCTACACCTTC.

This clonotype was detected only a few times. This sequence joins TRBV19 and TRBJ1-5; D remains ambiguous. Trimming shortened V by 4 bases and J by 11 bases, and 15 bases separated the two germline ends. The CDR3 totals 13 residues. The germline gives CDR1 LNHDA, CDR2 SQIVND (reference sequence). The CDR3 DNA follows: TGTGCCAGTAGTACCCGGAGCGGGTTGTCCCAGCATTTT. The encoded protein is CASSTRSGLSQHF. Drawing the rest from reference TRBV19 and TRBJ1-5, the complete variable domain is DGGITQSPKYLFRKEGQNVTLSCEQNLNHDAMYWYRQDPGQGLRLIYYSQIVNDFQKGDIAEGYSVSREKKESFPLTVTSAQKNPTAFYLCASSTRSGLSQHFGDGTRLSIL.

This clonotype has a count of ten or more. The chain joins TRBV7-2 to TRBJ2-3; D remains ambiguous. Germline lookup yields CDR1 SGHTA and CDR2 FQGNSA. V was shortened by 0 bases and J by 0 bases, with 7 bases between the two germline ends. The CDR3 contains 15 residues. Here the CDR3 DNA reads TGTGCCAGCAGCTTAGCGCCTAGTAGCACAGATACGCAGTATTTT. It codes for CASSLAPSSTDTQYF. The variable domain in full, completed from reference TRBV7-2 and TRBJ2-3, reads GAGVSQSPSNKVTEKGKDVELRCDPISGHTALYWYRQSLGQGLEFLIYFQGNSAPDKSGLPSDRFSAERTGGSVSTLTIQRTQQEDSAVYLCASSLAPSSTDTQYFGPGTRLTVL.

This chain joins TRBV2 and TRBJ2-5; D ambiguous. Germline V gene lookup returns CDR1 SNHLY and CDR2 FYNNEI. The CDR3 extends over 12 amino acids. V was shortened by 4 bases and J by 3 bases, with 6 bases between the two germline ends. The DNA for the CDR3 is TGTGCCAGCAGTGTACAGAAAGAGACCCAGTACTTC. Amino acid sequence: CASSVQKETQYF.

V is TRBV6-5 and J is TRBJ1-1; tentatively, D is TRBD1 (5 bases). This CDR3 contains 15 residues. Germline V CDR1 and CDR2: MNHEY, SVGAGI. Trimming stripped 0 bases from V and 11 bases from J, with 19 bases between. CDR3 bases: TGTGCCAGCAGTTACTCTTTGCAGGGTGGCTTTGTTGCTTTCTTT. It specifies CASSYSLQGGFVAFF.

The chain recombines TRBV30 with TRBJ2-6; D is possibly TRBD1 (6 bases). V dropped 4 bases and J dropped 0 bases, with 10 bases sitting between them. The CDR3 covers 15 residues. The germline V gene encodes CDR1 GTSNPN and CDR2 SVGIG (reference sequence). Written as DNA, the CDR3 is TGTGCCTGGAAGAGGGGGAACTCTGGGGCCAACGTCCTGACTTTC. Its translation: CAWKRGNSGANVLTF.

The chain carries TRBV6-6 and TRBJ1-5, with no clear D. The CDR3 totals 14 residues. Trimming stripped 5 bases from V and 0 bases from J, with 8 bases between. Per the germline V gene, CDR1 is MNHNY and CDR2 is SVGAGI (reference sequence). The CDR3 nucleotides are TGTGCCAGCAGTCTAGACCCTAGCAATCAGCCCCAGCATTTT. This translates into CASSLDPSNQPQHF.

The chain has TRBV7-2 and TRBJ2-1; D perhaps matches TRBD2 (6 bases). The V end lost 1 base, the J end lost 7 bases, and 20 bases lay between the germline ends. The germline V gene has CDR1 SGHTA and CDR2 FQGNSA. The length of the CDR3 is 17 residues. CDR3 nucleotide sequence: TGTGCCAGCAGCTTAGTCGCCGGGTCGGGAGTATCAAATGAGCAGTTCTTC. Translated, it gives CASSLVAGSGVSNEQFF.

The rearrangement links TRBV6-2 or TRBV6-3 to TRBJ1-5, with D perhaps matching TRBD1 (5 bases). The CDR3 is 15 residues long. Trimming stripped 2 bases from V and 3 bases from J, with 11 bases between. CDR1 is MNHEY, CDR2 SVGEGT, per germline. The CDR3 DNA reads TGTGCCAGCAGTTACACCGGGGCCGACAATCAGCCCCAGCATTTT. This gives the protein CASSYTGADNQPQHF.

This clonotype was seen more than once but under ten times. This sequence joins TRBV11-3 and TRBJ2-5, with a possible D match to TRBD2 (5 bases). The ends were cut back, 5 bases at V and 5 bases at J, with 9 bases in the middle. Germline CDR1 reads SGHNT; CDR2 reads YENEEA. The CDR3 extends over 12 amino acids. Here the CDR3 DNA reads TGTGCCAGCAGCGTCCGCGGGGAGACCCAGTACTTC. Translated, it gives CASSVRGETQYF.

V gene TRBV18 combines with J gene TRBJ2-1; D is uncertain. V lost 6 bases to trimming and J lost 8 bases, with 14 bases between them. This CDR3 is built from 13 residues. Looked up from germline, CDR1 is KGHSH and CDR2 is LQKENI. The CDR3 DNA reads TGTGCCAGCTCTTATCAACGAGAAGATGAGCAGTTCTTC. This encodes CASSYQREDEQFF.

This clonotype was seen only once. The chain recombines TRBV29-1 with TRBJ2-1; 9 bases fit TRBD2. Trimming cost V 6 bases and J 4 bases; bases outside gene matches: 7. The CDR3 sequence is 14 residues long. Per germline, CDR1 SQVTM and CDR2 ANQGSEA. DNA of the CDR3: TGCAGCGTCATGTCTAGCGGGGTTTACAATGAGCAGTTCTTC. Its protein product is CSVMSSGVYNEQFF.

This chain joins TRBV12-5 and TRBJ1-5, with 7 bases aligning to TRBD1. The CDR3 totals 17 residues. CDR1 and CDR2 from the germline V gene are LGHNT and FRNRAP. V was clipped by 0 bases and J by 1 base; unmatched bases: 6. The chain's CDR3 is CASGLVRAGQSNQPQHF. In DNA form, the CDR3 reads TGTGCTAGTGGTTTGGTACGGGCGGGACAGAGCAATCAGCCCCAGCATTTT.

This clonotype was counted a few times. The chain uses TRBV11-1 and TRBJ2-1; 7 bases map to TRBD1. The CDR3 spans 17 residues. Germline-derived CDR1 and CDR2 are SGHAT and FQDESV (reference sequence). Trimming took 5 bases from V and 3 from J; bases not matched to a gene: 13. The CDR3: CASSHPAAGGSYNEQFF. Written as DNA, the CDR3 is TGTGCCAGCAGCCATCCTGCGGCAGGGGGAAGCTACAATGAGCAGTTCTTC.

This clonotype occurred a few times. The rearrangement uses TRBV11-3 and TRBJ2-5; TRBD2 matches 9 bases. The CDR3 is made up of 14 amino acids. Germline CDR1 SGHNT, CDR2 YENEEA. V gave up 2 bases and J gave up 7 bases; unmatched junction bases: 5. CDR3 amino acids: CASSLLPSGVTQYF. The CDR3 nucleotides read TGTGCCAGCAGCTTATTACCTAGCGGGGTGACCCAGTACTTC.

This clonotype has just a few counts. The rearrangement uses TRBV7-2 and TRBJ2-3; no clear D. This CDR3 is built from 16 residues. The V gene lost 2 bases and the J gene lost 4 bases, with 16 bases spanning the gap. Germline V gene lookup returns CDR1 SGHTA and CDR2 FQGNSA. CDR3: CASSLNMWLQADTQYF. CDR3 in DNA: TGTGCCAGCAGCTTAAATATGTGGCTTCAGGCAGATACGCAGTATTTT. The full variable domain, with the rest looked up from reference TRBV7-2 and TRBJ2-3, is GAGVSQSPSNKVTEKGKDVELRCDPISGHTALYWYRQSLGQGLEFLIYFQGNSAPDKSGLPSDRFSAERTGGSVSTLTIQRTQQEDSAVYLCASSLNMWLQADTQYFGPGTRLTVL.

This clonotype was observed many times. This sequence joins TRBV12-3 or TRBV12-4 and TRBJ2-4, with D possibly TRBD1 on 6 matching bases. The V gene lost 6 bases and the J gene lost 0 bases, with 9 bases spanning the gap. The CDR3 spans 14 residues. CDR3 region: CASRTGLAKNIQYF. The CDR3 DNA reads TGTGCCAGCAGGACAGGACTAGCCAAAAACATTCAGTACTTC.

The chain has TRBV2 and TRBJ1-6; 10 bases fit TRBD1. V shed 8 bases and J 9 bases; nucleotides not matched to a gene: 4. The CDR3 extends over 13 amino acids. CDR1 is SNHLY, CDR2 FYNNEI, per germline. As DNA, the CDR3 is TGTGCCAGCCGGGGACAGGGGAGTTCACCCCTCCACTTT. This gives the protein CASRGQGSSPLHF.

The table lists this clonotype with many counts. This sequence joins TRBV7-8 and TRBJ1-3; D ambiguous. CDR3 size: 12 residues. CDR1 is SGHVS, CDR2 FQNEAQ, per germline. V was cut by 1 base and J by 6 bases, with 4 bases left in between. The CDR3 loop is CASSLVENTIYF. CDR3 bases: TGTGCCAGCAGCTTAGTCGAAAACACCATATATTTT.

This clonotype was seen at least ten times. The rearrangement joins TRBV7-2 to TRBJ1-3, with a weak D call TRBD1 (5 bases). Germline CDR1 and CDR2: SGHTA and FQGNSA. This CDR3 is 14 amino acids long. V was clipped by 2 bases and J by 7 bases, with 12 bases between them. CDR3 in DNA: TGTGCCAGCAGCTTAATGCAGGGAAGGAACACCATATATTTT. It translates to CASSLMQGRNTIYF.

This clonotype has just a few counts. This chain joins TRBV4-1 and TRBJ2-1; D not resolved. Deletions cut 0 bases from V and 4 bases from J, with 13 bases between. This CDR3 is built from 16 residues. From germline, CDR1 is MGHRA and CDR2 YSYEKL. The CDR3 here is CASSQEGVVTYNEQFF. CDR3 nucleotide sequence: TGCGCCAGCAGCCAAGAAGGAGTCGTCACTTACAATGAGCAGTTCTTC.